This TCR beta chain was documented in a study of cytomegalovirus exposure and HLA in healthy donors (TCRdb year 2017). In terms of the full investigation: An earlier analysis of under 600 of the donors reported roughly 300 Gb of sequence data and about 100 million unique TCR beta sequences from roughly 200 million T cells. High-throughput TCR immunosequencing, statistical association of individual TCRs with disease status, and machine learning were combined to predict cytomegalovirus infection status. Typing coverage varied by locus: about 629-640 donors for A, B, C, DRB1 and DQB1; roughly 560 for DQA1; about 570 for DPA1; roughly 470 for DPB1. Among the roughly 430 genotyped donors, about 83% belonged to the genetic ancestry cluster associated with self-reported Caucasian donors. HLA typing covered class I and class II loci at four-digit resolution. A later genetic analysis took genome-wide SNP genotypes for about 65% of the 666 donors and used that subset as a discovery cohort. An earlier analysis of a few hundred of the donors applied high-throughput TCR beta sequencing to assess whether each TCR beta V gene segment acted as functional or pseudogenic. Rather than drawing on any new phenotypic data, the later analysis identified candidate immune exposures from TCR beta sequences and the way those sequences occurred across donors. On average, roughly 200,000 unique TCR beta nucleotide sequences were sequenced per donor among about 400 genotyped donors of the cohort, with approximately 18% of those sequences being non-productive. Roughly 5 DR-DQ haplotypes were treated as single units for association and clustering because of strong linkage in the cohort. Donor age, sex, ethnicity and CMV serostatus were collected together with the repertoire data. A separate validation cohort of roughly 120 different subjects was used in addition to the roughly 640-subject first cohort. About 280 gigabases of sequencing data and roughly 81 million unique TCR sequences made up an early release that covered some 640 HLA-typed donors. A later analysis re-examined previously published TCR beta repertoires from more than 650 donors and added high-resolution HLA genotyping to investigate patterns of TCR occurrence. The study profiled the T cell repertoires of hundreds of subjects by immunosequencing and related them to cytomegalovirus serostatus. Every discovery cohort repertoire had been produced on one sequencing platform. The aim of the study was to test whether cataloging public T cell receptors could identify signatures of past pathogen exposure.

A remark on this clone: Its antigen is still unknown. Within one base of it there is no much larger clone, and no base qualities were kept.

Beyond this particular receptor, the publication reports: Strong co-occurrence of HLA alleles, especially DR and DQ, made assigning TCR associations to individual alleles difficult. Compared with equally common non-associated chains, HLA-associated TCR beta chains in a later analysis were more clonally expanded and had lower generation probabilities. Because some donors lacked HLA typing at each locus, the association tests relied only on the typed subset. At a false discovery rate of 0.05, a later analysis linked 16,951 TCR beta sequences to specific HLA alleles. Only TCR beta chains were sequenced in this cohort, and the absence of alpha or paired-chain data limited detectable features. According to the authors, the approach could potentially be generalized to other disease states and immunological phenotypes. In a later genetic analysis, a missense DCLRE1C variant was associated with V-gene and J-gene trimming of TCR beta chains, and the association was replicated in an independent cohort. Cytomegalovirus status was reported to be diagnosed by the classifier with high specificity and sensitivity in both the original and validation cohorts. A total of about 150 TCR beta chains were listed by the study as associated with cytomegalovirus. Presence/absence analyses assumed roughly uniform sequencing depth across donors, an assumption that may not hold. According to a later analysis, parvovirus B19, influenza, CMV and Epstein-Barr virus appeared linked to several top co-occurrence clusters. A few of the identified cytomegalovirus-associated TCR beta chains were confirmed in vitro to be specific for cytomegalovirus antigens. According to a later analysis, most CMV-associated TCR beta chains appeared to be HLA-restricted, and the HLA associations seemed to be driven largely by CMV exposure. CMV serostatus was the only immune exposure information available for the cohort. An earlier analysis of 450 to 750 of the donors showed that most TCR beta V segments appeared in productive rearrangements either about 87% or about 30% of the time, which broadly matched IMGT annotations. Across donors, most TCR sequences were observed very rarely, whereas some public TCRs were present in many individuals. According to a later genetic analysis, donors in an Asian-associated ancestry cluster had fewer N-insertions in productive TCRs than the roughly 700-donor mean. The earlier analysis of approximately 540 of the donors excluded 15 to 20 rarely observed V segments, including chromosome 9 orphons, because counts were too low. According to a later analysis, TCR association rates differed among HLA loci, with DRB1 alleles showing the most associated TCRs and HLA-C alleles showing the fewest. A cluster of highly shared sequence variants was judged likely to be a technical artifact of the sequencing pipeline. Correlated functional status among segregating V segments might be attributable to linkage disequilibrium, but an unknown experimental factor could not be ruled out. A further reported finding was that TCR beta sequences accurately predicted the HLA-A and HLA-B alleles for most subjects in the first cohort.

Libraries were built with the immunoSEQ multiplex PCR assay. A mixture of 60 forward primers for TCR Vbeta segments and 13 reverse primers for TCR Jbeta segments was used in the multiplex PCR. The CDR3 region of rearranged TCR beta genes was amplified from genomic DNA by a multiplex PCR assay. The amplified TCR beta libraries were sequenced on the Illumina HiSeq System as 87-base-pair reads. The source study handled its data this way. Across the roughly 640 repertoires, a later analysis counted about 81 million unique TCR beta chains, approximately 12 million of which were shared by at least two donors. Raw reads were error-corrected and collapsed into unique sequences with a nearest-neighbor algorithm that merged closely related sequences to remove PCR and sequencing errors. V, D and J gene segments were assigned by aligning CDR3 sequences to IMGT reference sequences. For a sequence to be retained, at least a six-nucleotide match to both a V gene segment and a J gene segment was required. Rearrangements were classified as productive when the CDR3 lacked stop codons and remained in frame with V and J, and all other rearrangements were classified as non-productive. CDR3 was defined by IMGT convention, running from the second conserved V-encoded cysteine to the conserved J-encoded phenylalanine. The earlier analysis of 450 to 750 of the donors excluded any sequence lacking an unambiguous match to a single V gene segment. An earlier analysis of 587 of the donors classified V segments as functional when productive rearrangements were above 56.7% and as segregating when the standard deviation between donors was above 5%. A statistical classification framework was developed to diagnose cytomegalovirus status using the catalog of TCR beta chain sequences. In a later analysis, TCR nucleotide sequences were compared against IMGT/GENE-DB human TR gene sequences so that V and J genes could be assigned. A later analysis assigned CDR3 sequences and most-parsimonious VDJ recombination scenarios with the TCRdist pipeline. In a later analysis, each TCR beta chain was defined by its CDR3 amino acid sequence together with its V-gene family, and reads without a unique V-gene family were excluded. A later analysis removed roughly 590 highly shared, low-generation-probability nucleotide sequences to deal with suspected cross-contamination and a sequencing artifact. In a later analysis, a clonal expansion index for each public chain was calculated from normalized within-repertoire ranks of inferred template counts. In a later analysis, generation probabilities were computed using a VDJ recombination model fitted to out-of-frame rearrangements, and the results were checked against IGoR. A later analysis scored TCR-TCR, TCR-HLA and TCR-CMV co-occurrence with hypergeometric tests, applying a repertoire-size bias correction to TCR pairs. To estimate false discovery rates, a later analysis permuted the HLA or CMV assignments 20 times. In a later analysis, co-occurring TCRs were grouped using DBSCAN, and TCRdist sequence similarity was added for clustering within HLA-allele-positive subsets. For co-occurrence clustering, repertoires with fewer than 30,000 or more than 120,000 public chains were excluded, along with a handful of repertoires with anomalous nucleotide sharing. TCRdb re-hosts the immuneACCESS table, in-frame sequences only. Its copies lack some clones; in the studies checked, an unresolved V gene accounts for under half of them, and the cause for the rest is not known. V and J calls and clone size are copied from that table; D and trimming were computed from the DNA. The sample table lists fewer than 150,000 clones, around 70% of them with a count of one. The top ten constitute around 3.2% of the sample.

The cohort comprised some 730 healthy bone marrow donors. At the time of sampling, every cohort member was nominally healthy, though immune exposures that went unrecorded were likely present. The donor was CMV seronegative and was included in the group of 352 seronegative cohort members. A peripheral blood sample was provided by each donor, and peripheral blood mononuclear cells were used for TCR beta sequencing. Genomic DNA was extracted from the blood cell samples with the Qiagen DNeasy Blood Extraction Kit. The sample was PBMCs. This clonotype was obtained from a man younger than 40 in good health and CMV-seronegative.

CDR3 protein: CASSPPGGFVNTGELFF. The nucleotide sequence reads TGTGCCAGCTCACCACCGGGCGGGTTTGTCAACACCGGGGAGCTGTTTTTT. The rearrangement joined TRBV18 to TRBJ2-2; the D gene is perhaps TRBD2, on 5 matching bases. V is clipped by 0 bases and J by 2 bases, and the sequence between their germline boundaries is 13 bases long. The CDR3, from cysteine to phenylalanine, totals 17 residues. Left in the record is the CDR3 DNA by itself, 51 bases read in frame from the first base. CDR1 and CDR2, looked up from the germline V gene, are KGHSH and LQKENI.